A single sample is the source of the 14 T cell receptor beta chains below, sequenced in a study of identical twins. TCRdb itself ran the 5' RACE reads through MiXCR, one entry per CDR3 protein. The top ten hold 0.48% of the sample, which has about 530,000 distinct CDR3 sequences, 20% to 25% seen once. These data were likewise used in another study, on yellow fever vaccine responses in identical twins.

The specimen was CD4+ T cells sorted from blood. The receptor set was obtained from a woman aged 18-30 years in good health.

The chain has TRBV5-1 and TRBJ2-7, with D tentatively TRBD1 or TRBD2 (6 bases each). Germline V lookup: CDR1 SGHRS, CDR2 YFSETQ. The length of the CDR3 is 14 residues. V gave up 2 bases and J gave up 2 bases, with 11 bases separating them. The CDR3 DNA reads as TGCGCCAGCAGCTTTAGGGGGGCCGCCTACGAGCAGTACTTC. This encodes CASSFRGAAYEQYF. Full variable domain (remainder filled in from reference TRBV5-1 and TRBJ2-7): KAGVTQTPRYLIKTRGQQVTLSCSPISGHRSVSWYQQTPGQGLQFLFEYFSETQRNKGNFPGRFSGRQFSNSRSEMNVSTLELGDSALYLCASSFRGAAYEQYFGPGTRLTVT.

This rearrangement joins TRBV5-6 to TRBJ2-3; 8 positions match TRBD1. Germline V gene sequence: CDR1 SGHDT, CDR2 YYEEEE. J was trimmed by 5 bases and V by 9 bases; bases with no gene match: 5. The CDR3 totals 12 residues. Written as DNA, the CDR3 is TGTGCCACCAGGGGGCTCGGAGATACGCAGTATTTT. This sequence encodes CATRGLGDTQYF.

The V and J genes are TRBV29-1 and TRBJ2-3; no clear D gene. Trimming pared 6 bases from V and 0 bases from J, leaving 7 bases between. Germline assignment: CDR1 SQVTM and CDR2 ANQGSEA. The CDR3 spans 12 residues. The CDR3 region has the DNA TGCAGCGTCCAGACAAGCACAGATACGCAGTATTTT. This encodes CSVQTSTDTQYF.

This chain connects TRBV18 to TRBJ2-3; D not resolved. Looked up from germline, CDR1 is KGHSH and CDR2 is LQKENI. V was pared by 2 bases and J by 4 bases, with 10 bases between. This CDR3 comprises 14 residues. The CDR3 DNA follows: TGTGCCAGCTCACCATGGATCAGCGCAGATACGCAGTATTTT. Translating it yields CASSPWISADTQYF.

This clonotype has a handful of counts. This CDR3 reads CASSLHLETQYF. Written as DNA, the CDR3 is TGTGCCAGCAGCTTACACTTAGAGACCCAGTACTTC. The chain has TRBV7-9 and TRBJ2-5; no reliable D call. The CDR3 covers 12 residues. The V end was cut by 2 bases, the J end by 4 bases, with 5 bases between. CDR1 is SEHNR, CDR2 FQNEAQ, per germline (reference sequence).

This clonotype was seen more than once but under ten times. The chain is built from TRBV24-1 and TRBJ2-1; TRBD1 agrees at 10 bases. The CDR3 has 15 residues. Germline V gives CDR1 KGHDR, CDR2 SFDVKD. The junction had 4 bases not matched to a gene; V was cut back by 4 bases and J by 5 bases. CDR3 in amino acids: CATSEPGQGNNEQFF. The CDR3 coding sequence is TGTGCCACCAGTGAGCCGGGACAGGGGAACAATGAGCAGTTCTTC.

The chain links TRBV28 to TRBJ2-2; maybe TRBD1 (6 bases). CDR3 size: 16 residues. Trimming took 3 bases from V and 2 from J, leaving 13 bases between them. Germline CDR1 is MDHEN and CDR2 is SYDVKM. CDR3 nucleotides: TGTGCCAGCAGTTTCCTGACAGGTCTCAACACCGGGGAGCTGTTTTTT. Its protein is CASSFLTGLNTGELFF.

This clonotype was observed a handful of times. The gene calls are TRBV4-1 and TRBJ2-1; D unclear. V lost 0 bases and J 2 bases, leaving 5 bases between the germline ends. CDR1 and CDR2 (germline): MGHRA, YSYEKL. The CDR3 runs to 14 residues. CDR3 nucleotides: TGCGCCAGCAGCCAAGACTATCCCTACAATGAGCAGTTCTTC. Protein product: CASSQDYPYNEQFF.

This clonotype occurred a few times. The chain combines TRBV5-1 with TRBJ2-3, with 7 nucleotides matching TRBD2. Trimming removed 4 bases from V and 2 bases from J; junction bases left unmatched: 25. The length of the CDR3 is 21 residues. The V gene's germline CDR1 is SGHRS and CDR2 YFSETQ. CDR3 amino acids: CASSAAFGSGHGWETTDTQYF. The CDR3 bases are TGCGCCAGCAGCGCCGCGTTTGGTAGCGGGCACGGGTGGGAGACCACAGATACGCAGTATTTT.

This clonotype was observed at least ten times. The rearrangement uses TRBV12-3 or TRBV12-4 and TRBJ1-3; D unresolved. V was pared by 4 bases and J by 1 base, with 8 bases between. CDR3 length equals 14 residues. The CDR3 sequence: CASSSRYSGNTIYF. Here the CDR3 DNA reads TGTGCCAGCAGTTCCCGGTATTCTGGAAACACCATATATTTT.

This chain uses TRBV12-3 or TRBV12-4 with TRBJ2-5; D is unclear. V was pared by 7 bases and J by 5 bases, with 14 bases between. The CDR3 has 13 amino acids. CDR3 sequence reads: CASTTSTMETQYF. For the CDR3, the DNA is TGTGCCAGCACCACCTCAACCATGGAGACCCAGTACTTC.

V usage is TRBV7-9 and J usage is TRBJ2-5; a weak D match, TRBD2 (7 bases). V lost 0 bases, J lost 6 bases, and 11 bases lay in between. The length of the CDR3 is 14 residues. Per germline, CDR1 SEHNR and CDR2 FQNEAQ (reference sequence). The CDR3 spells CASSLAGGPKTQYF. The CDR3 DNA reads as TGTGCCAGCAGCTTAGCGGGGGGGCCGAAGACCCAGTACTTC.

This clonotype was detected a few times. This chain's CDR3 is CASSETLRRDSASSYEQYF. In DNA, the CDR3 is TGTGCCAGCAGTGAAACCCTTCGCCGGGATAGCGCGAGCTCCTACGAGCAGTACTTC. The J gene is TRBJ2-7, the V gene TRBV2; weak D call: TRBD2 (5 bases). This CDR3 is built from 19 residues. V was cut by 2 bases and J by 0 bases, with 23 bases left in between. Looked up from germline, CDR1 is SNHLY and CDR2 is FYNNEI.

DNA for the CDR3: TGTGCCAGCAGTTACTCGAGCCACTATGGCTACACCTTC. Translating it yields CASSYSSHYGYTF. This sequence joins TRBV6-5 and TRBJ1-2, with D hard to call. V was trimmed by 0 bases and J by 3 bases, leaving 5 bases between them. The CDR3 contains 13 residues. Germline V CDR1 and CDR2: MNHEY, SVGAGI.